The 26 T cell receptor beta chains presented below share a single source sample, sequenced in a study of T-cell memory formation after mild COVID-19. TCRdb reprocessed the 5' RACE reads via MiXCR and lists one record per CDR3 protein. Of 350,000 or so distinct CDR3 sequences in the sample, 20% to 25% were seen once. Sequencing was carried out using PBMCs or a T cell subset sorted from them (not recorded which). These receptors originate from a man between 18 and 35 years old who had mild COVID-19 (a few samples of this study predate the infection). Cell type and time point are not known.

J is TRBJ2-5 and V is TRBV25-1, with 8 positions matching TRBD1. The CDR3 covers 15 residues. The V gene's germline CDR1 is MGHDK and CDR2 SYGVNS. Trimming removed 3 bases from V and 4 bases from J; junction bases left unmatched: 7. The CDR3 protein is CASSDDRGPGETQYF. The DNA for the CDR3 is TGTGCCAGCAGTGACGACAGGGGCCCGGGAGAGACCCAGTACTTC. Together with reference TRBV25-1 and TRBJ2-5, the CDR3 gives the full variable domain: EADIYQTPRYLVIGTGKKITLECSQTMGHDKMYWYQQDPGMELHLIHYSYGVNSTEKGDLSSESTVSRIRTEHFPLTLESARPSHTSQYLCASSDDRGPGETQYFGPGTRLLVL.

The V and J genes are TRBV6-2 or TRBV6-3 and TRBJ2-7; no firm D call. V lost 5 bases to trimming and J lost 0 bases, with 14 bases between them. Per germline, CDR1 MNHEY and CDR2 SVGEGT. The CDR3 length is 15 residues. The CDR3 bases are TGTGCCAGCAGTAATCCGGTCCTTAGCTCCTACGAGCAGTACTTC. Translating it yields CASSNPVLSSYEQYF.

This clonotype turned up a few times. The CDR3 sequence is CASSAGQGEPPLHF. The DNA for the CDR3 is TGTGCCAGCAGTGCGGGACAGGGGGAACCACCCCTCCACTTT. V gene TRBV6-6 combines with J gene TRBJ1-6; 11 bases match TRBD1. The CDR3 is made up of 14 amino acids. Germline V gives CDR1 MNHNY, CDR2 SVGAGI (reference sequence). V lost 5 bases and J lost 11; bases outside the gene matches: 5.

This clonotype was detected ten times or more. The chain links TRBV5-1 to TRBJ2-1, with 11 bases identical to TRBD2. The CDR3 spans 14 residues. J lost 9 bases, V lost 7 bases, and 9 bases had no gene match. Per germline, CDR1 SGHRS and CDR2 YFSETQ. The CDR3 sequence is CASLGGTSGREQFF. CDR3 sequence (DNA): TGCGCCAGCCTCGGTGGGACTAGCGGCCGTGAGCAGTTCTTC.

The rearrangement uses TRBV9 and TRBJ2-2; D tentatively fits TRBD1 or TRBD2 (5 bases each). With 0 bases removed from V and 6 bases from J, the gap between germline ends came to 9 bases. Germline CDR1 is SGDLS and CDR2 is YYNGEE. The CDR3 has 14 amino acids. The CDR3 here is CASSVAGTPGELFF. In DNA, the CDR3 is TGTGCCAGCAGCGTAGCAGGGACCCCCGGGGAGCTGTTTTTT.

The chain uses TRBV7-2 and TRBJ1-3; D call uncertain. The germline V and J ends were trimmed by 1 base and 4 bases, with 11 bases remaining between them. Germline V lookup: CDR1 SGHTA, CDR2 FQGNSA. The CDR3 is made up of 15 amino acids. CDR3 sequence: CASSLDGITGNTIYF. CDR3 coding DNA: TGTGCCAGCAGCTTAGACGGCATAACCGGAAACACCATATATTTT. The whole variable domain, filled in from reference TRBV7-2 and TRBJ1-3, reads GAGVSQSPSNKVTEKGKDVELRCDPISGHTALYWYRQSLGQGLEFLIYFQGNSAPDKSGLPSDRFSAERTGGSVSTLTIQRTQQEDSAVYLCASSLDGITGNTIYFGEGSWLTVV.

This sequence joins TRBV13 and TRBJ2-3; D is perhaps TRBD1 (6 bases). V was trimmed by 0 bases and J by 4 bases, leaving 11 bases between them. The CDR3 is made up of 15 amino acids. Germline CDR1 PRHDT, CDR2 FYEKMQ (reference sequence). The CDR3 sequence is CASSLGGARADTQYF. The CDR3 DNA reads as TGTGCCAGCAGCTTAGGGGGGGCCCGTGCAGATACGCAGTATTTT.

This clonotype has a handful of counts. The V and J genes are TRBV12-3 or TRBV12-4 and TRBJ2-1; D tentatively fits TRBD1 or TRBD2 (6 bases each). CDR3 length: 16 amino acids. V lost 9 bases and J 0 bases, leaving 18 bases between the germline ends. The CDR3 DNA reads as TGTGCCAGTCGCGGCTGGGGGGCCGACTCCTACAATGAGCAGTTCTTC. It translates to CASRGWGADSYNEQFF.

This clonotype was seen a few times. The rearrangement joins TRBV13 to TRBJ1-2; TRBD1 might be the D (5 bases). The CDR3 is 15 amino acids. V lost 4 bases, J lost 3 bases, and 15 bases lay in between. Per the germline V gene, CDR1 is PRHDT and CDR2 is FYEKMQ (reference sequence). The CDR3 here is CASSSDRREDYGYTF. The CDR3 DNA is TGTGCCAGCAGCTCCGACAGAAGAGAGGACTATGGCTACACCTTC. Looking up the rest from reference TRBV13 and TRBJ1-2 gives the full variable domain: AAGVIQSPRHLIKEKRETATLKCYPIPRHDTVYWYQQGPGQDPQFLISFYEKMQSDKGSIPDRFSAQQFSDYHSELNMSSLELGDSALYFCASSSDRREDYGYTFGSGTRLTVV.

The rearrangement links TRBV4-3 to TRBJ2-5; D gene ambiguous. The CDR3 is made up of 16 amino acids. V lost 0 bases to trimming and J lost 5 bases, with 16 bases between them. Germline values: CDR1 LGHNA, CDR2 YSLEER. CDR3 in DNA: TGCGCCAGCAGCCAAGATTGGCGACCACTTGGGGAGACCCAGTACTTC. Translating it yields CASSQDWRPLGETQYF.

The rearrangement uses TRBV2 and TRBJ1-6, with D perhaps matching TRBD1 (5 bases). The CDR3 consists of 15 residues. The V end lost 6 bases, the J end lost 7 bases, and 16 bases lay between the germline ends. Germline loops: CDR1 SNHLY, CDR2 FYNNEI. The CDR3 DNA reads TGTGCCAGCAGGGCCCTAAGGGGATCGAATTCACCCCTCCACTTT. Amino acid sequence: CASRALRGSNSPLHF.

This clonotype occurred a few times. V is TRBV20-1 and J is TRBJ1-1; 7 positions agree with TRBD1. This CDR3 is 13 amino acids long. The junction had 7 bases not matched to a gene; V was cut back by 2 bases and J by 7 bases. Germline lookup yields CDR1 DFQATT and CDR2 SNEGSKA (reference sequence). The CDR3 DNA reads TGCAGTGCTAGATCCGGGGGACAGATTGAAGCTTTCTTT. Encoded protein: CSARSGGQIEAFF.

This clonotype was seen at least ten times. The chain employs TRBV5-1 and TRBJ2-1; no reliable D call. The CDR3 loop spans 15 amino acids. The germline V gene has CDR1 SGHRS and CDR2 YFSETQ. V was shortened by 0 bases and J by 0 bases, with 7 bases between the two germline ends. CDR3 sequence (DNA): TGCGCCAGCAGCTTGGTGGGTGACTCCTACAATGAGCAGTTCTTC. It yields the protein CASSLVGDSYNEQFF.

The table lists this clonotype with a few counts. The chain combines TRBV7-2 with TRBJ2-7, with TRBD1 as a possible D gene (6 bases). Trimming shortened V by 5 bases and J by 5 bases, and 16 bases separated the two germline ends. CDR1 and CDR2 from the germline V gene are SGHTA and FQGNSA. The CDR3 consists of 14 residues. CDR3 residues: CASSRSGARHEQYF. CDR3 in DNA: TGTGCCAGCAGCCGTTCAGGGGCAAGGCACGAGCAGTACTTC.

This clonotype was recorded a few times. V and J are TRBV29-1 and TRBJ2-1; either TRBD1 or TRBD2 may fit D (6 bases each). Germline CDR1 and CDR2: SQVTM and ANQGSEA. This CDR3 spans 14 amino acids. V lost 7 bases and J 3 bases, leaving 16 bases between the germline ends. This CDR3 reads CSGVRGAGYNEQFF. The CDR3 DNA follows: TGCAGCGGGGTGAGGGGGGCCGGCTACAATGAGCAGTTCTTC.

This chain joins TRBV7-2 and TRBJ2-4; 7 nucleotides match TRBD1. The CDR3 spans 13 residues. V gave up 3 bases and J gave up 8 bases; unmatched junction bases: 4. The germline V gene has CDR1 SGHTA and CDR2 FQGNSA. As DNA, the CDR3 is TGTGCCAGCAGCTTCAACAGGGGAGACATTCAGTACTTC. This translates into CASSFNRGDIQYF.

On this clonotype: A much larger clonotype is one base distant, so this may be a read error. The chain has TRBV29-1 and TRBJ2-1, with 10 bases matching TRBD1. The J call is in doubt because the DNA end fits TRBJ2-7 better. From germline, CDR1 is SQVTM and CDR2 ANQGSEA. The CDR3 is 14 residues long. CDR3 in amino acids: CSAEGTGETNEQYF. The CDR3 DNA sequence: TGCAGCGCCGAGGGGACAGGGGAGACTAATGAGCAGTACTTC.

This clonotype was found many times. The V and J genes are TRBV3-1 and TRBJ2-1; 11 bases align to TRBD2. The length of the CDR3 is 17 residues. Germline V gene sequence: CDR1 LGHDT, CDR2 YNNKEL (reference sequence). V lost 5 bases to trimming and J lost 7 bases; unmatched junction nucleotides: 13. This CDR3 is CASSTILAGGPGNEQFF. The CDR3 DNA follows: TGTGCCAGCAGCACGATCTTAGCGGGGGGGCCGGGGAATGAGCAGTTCTTC.

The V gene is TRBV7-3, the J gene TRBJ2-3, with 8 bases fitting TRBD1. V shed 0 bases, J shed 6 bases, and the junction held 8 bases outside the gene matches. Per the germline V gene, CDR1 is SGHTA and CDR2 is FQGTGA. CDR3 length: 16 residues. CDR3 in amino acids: CASSLTGGQGVDTQYF. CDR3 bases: TGTGCCAGCAGCTTAACGGGAGGACAGGGAGTTGATACGCAGTATTTT.

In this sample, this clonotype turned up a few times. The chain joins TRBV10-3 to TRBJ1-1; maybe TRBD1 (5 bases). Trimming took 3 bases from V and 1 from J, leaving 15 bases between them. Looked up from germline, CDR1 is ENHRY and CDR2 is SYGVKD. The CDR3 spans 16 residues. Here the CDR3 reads CAISDRGKKRNTEAFF. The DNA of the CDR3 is TGTGCCATCAGTGACCGGGGGAAGAAAAGGAACACTGAAGCTTTCTTT.

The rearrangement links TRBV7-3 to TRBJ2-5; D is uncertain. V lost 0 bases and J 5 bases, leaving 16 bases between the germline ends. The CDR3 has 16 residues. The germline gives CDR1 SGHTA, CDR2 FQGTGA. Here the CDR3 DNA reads TGTGCCAGCAGCTTAACATCTGGGCCCGGTAGGGAGACCCAGTACTTC. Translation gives CASSLTSGPGRETQYF.

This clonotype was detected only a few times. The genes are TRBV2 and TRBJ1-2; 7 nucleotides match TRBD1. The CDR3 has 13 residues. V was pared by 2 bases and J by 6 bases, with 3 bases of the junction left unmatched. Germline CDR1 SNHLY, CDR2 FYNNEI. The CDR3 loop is CASSESGGDGYTF. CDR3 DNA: TGTGCCAGCAGTGAATCAGGGGGGGATGGCTACACCTTC.

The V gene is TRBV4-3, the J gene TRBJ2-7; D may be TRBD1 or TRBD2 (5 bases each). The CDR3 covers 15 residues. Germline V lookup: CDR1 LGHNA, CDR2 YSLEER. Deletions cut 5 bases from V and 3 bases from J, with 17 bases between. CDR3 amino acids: CASSYSGTGNYEQYF. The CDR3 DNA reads TGCGCCAGCAGCTACTCCGGGACGGGGAACTACGAGCAGTACTTC.

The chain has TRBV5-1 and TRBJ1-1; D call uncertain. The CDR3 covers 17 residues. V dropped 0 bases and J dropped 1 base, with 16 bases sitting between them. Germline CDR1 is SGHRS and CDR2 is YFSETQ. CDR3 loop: CASSLAPQVSGNTEAFF. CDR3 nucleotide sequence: TGCGCCAGCAGCTTGGCCCCCCAGGTTTCGGGGAACACTGAAGCTTTCTTT.

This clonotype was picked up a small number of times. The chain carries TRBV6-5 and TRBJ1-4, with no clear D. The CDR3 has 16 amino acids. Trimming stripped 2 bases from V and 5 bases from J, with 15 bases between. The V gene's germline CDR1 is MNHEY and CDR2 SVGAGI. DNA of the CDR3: TGTGCCAGCAGTTACCGCGGGCCCCCGAGGAATGAAAAACTGTTTTTT. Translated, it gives CASSYRGPPRNEKLFF.

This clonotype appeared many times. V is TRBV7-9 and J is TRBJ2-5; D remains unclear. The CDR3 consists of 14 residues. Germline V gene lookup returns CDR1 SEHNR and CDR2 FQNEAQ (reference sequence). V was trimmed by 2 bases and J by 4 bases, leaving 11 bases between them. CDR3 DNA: TGTGCCAGCAGCTTATCCCGGGCTGGAGAGACCCAGTACTTC. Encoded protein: CASSLSRAGETQYF.